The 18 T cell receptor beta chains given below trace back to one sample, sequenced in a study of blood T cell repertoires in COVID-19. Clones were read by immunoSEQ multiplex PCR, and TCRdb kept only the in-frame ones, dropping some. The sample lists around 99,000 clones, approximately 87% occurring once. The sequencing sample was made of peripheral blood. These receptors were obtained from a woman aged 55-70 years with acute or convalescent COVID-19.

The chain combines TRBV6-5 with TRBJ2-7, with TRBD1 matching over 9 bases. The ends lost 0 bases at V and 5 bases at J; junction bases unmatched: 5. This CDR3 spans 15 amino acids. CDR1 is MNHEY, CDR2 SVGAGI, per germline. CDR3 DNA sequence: TGTGCCAGCAGTTACTCGAGGGACAGGGCCAACGAGCAGTACTTC. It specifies CASSYSRDRANEQYF.

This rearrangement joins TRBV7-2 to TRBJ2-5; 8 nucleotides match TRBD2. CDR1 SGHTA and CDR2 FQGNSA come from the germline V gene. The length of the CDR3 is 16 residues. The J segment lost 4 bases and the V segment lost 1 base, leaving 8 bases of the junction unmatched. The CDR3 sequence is CASSLVAGGLLETQYF. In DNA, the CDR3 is TGTGCCAGCAGCTTAGTGGCGGGAGGTTTGTTAGAGACCCAGTACTTC.

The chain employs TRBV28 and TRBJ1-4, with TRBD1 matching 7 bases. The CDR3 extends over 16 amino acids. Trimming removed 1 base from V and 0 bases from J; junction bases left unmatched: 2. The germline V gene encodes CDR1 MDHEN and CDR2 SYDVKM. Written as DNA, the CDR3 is TGTGCCAGCAGTTTATTAGGGACAGCAACTAATGAAAAACTGTTTTTT. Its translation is CASSLLGTATNEKLFF.

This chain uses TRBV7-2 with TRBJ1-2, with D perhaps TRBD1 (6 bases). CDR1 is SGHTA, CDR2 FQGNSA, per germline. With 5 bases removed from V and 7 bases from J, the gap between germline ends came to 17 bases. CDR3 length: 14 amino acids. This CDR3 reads CASSQNRASAGYTF. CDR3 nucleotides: TGTGCCAGCAGCCAAAACAGGGCTTCGGCTGGCTACACCTTC.

The CDR3 region is CASSVSVNLPQHF. The CDR3 nucleotides are TGTGCCAGCAGTGTTTCAGTCAATCTTCCCCAGCATTTT. The chain joins TRBV27 to TRBJ1-5; D unclear. There are 13 residues in the CDR3. V was cut by 5 bases and J by 10 bases, with 15 bases left in between. Germline CDR1 reads MNHEY; CDR2 reads SMNVEV (reference sequence).

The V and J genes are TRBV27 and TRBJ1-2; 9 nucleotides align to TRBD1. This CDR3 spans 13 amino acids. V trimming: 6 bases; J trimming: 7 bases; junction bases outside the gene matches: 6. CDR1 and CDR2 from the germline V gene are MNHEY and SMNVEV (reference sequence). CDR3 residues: CASRVTGGGGYTF. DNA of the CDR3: TGTGCCAGCAGAGTCACAGGGGGCGGTGGCTACACCTTC.

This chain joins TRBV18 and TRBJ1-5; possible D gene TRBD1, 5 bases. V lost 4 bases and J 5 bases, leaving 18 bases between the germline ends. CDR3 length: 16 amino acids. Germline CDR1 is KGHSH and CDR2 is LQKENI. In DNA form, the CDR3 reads TGTGCCAGCTCACAAGGCGGGGCAGGGCTTTATCAGCCCCAGCATTTT. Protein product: CASSQGGAGLYQPQHF.

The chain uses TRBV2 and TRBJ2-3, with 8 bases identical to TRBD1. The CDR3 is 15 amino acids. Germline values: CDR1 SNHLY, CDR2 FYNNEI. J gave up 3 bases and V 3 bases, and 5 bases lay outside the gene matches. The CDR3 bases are TGTGCCAGCAGTGAGGGCAGGGGGCAAACAGATACGCAGTATTTT. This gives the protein CASSEGRGQTDTQYF.

CDR3 DNA sequence: TGTGCCAGCAGCCCAACGACGGGAAGATACGAGCAGTACTTC. This codes for CASSPTTGRYEQYF. The chain has TRBV7-8 and TRBJ2-7, with D perhaps TRBD2 (5 bases). Trimming removed 5 bases from V and 4 bases from J, with 15 bases in between. Germline CDR1 and CDR2: SGHVS and FQNEAQ. The CDR3 runs 14 residues.

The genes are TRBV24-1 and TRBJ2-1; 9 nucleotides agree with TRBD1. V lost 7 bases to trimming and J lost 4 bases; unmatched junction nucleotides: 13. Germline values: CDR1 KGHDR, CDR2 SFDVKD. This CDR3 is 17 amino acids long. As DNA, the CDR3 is TGTGCCACCAGCGGCCCCACCGACAGGGGGATTTACAATGAGCAGTTCTTC. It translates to CATSGPTDRGIYNEQFF.

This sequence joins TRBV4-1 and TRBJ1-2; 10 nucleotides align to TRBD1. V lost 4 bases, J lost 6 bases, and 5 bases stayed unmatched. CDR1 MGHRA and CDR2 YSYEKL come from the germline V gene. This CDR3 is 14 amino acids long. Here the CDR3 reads CASSLQGQGDGYTF. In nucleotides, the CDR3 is TGCGCCAGCAGCCTGCAAGGACAGGGGGATGGCTACACCTTC.

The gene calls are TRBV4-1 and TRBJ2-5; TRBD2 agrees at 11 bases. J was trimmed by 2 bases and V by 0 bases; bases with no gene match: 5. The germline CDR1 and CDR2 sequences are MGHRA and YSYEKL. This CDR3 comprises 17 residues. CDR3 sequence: CASSQETSGAVQETQYF. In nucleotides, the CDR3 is TGCGCCAGCAGCCAAGAGACTAGCGGGGCCGTTCAAGAGACCCAGTACTTC.

Here the CDR3 reads CASSPPHTYSGYTF. The CDR3 DNA sequence: TGTGCCAGCTCACCACCCCACACCTACAGTGGCTACACCTTC. The rearrangement joins TRBV18 to TRBJ1-2; D is unclear. CDR1 and CDR2 from the germline V gene are KGHSH and LQKENI. V was shortened by 0 bases and J by 7 bases, with 12 bases between the two germline ends. The CDR3 is made up of 14 amino acids.

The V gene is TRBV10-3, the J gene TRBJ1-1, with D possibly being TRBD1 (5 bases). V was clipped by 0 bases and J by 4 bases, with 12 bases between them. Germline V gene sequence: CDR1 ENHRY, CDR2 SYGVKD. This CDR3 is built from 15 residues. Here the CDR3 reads CAISESGRALTEAFF. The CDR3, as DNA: TGTGCCATCAGTGAGTCCGGCAGGGCGCTCACTGAAGCTTTCTTT.

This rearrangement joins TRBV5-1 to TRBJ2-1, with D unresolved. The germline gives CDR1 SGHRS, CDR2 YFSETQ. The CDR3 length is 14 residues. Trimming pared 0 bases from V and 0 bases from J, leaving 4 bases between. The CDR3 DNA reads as TGCGCCAGCAGCTTGGAACTCTCCTACAATGAGCAGTTCTTC. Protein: CASSLELSYNEQFF.

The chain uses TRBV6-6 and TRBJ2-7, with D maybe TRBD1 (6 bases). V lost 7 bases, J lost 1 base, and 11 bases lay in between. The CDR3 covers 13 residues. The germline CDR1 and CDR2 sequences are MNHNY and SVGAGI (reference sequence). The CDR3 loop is CASTRGTSYEQYF. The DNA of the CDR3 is TGTGCCAGCACCAGGGGTACTTCCTACGAGCAGTACTTC.

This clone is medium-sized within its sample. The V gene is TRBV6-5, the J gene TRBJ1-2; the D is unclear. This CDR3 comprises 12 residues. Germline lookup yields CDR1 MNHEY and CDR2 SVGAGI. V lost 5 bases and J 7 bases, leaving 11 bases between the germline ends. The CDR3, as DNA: TGTGCCAGCAGTCCAGGTCGGATTGGCTACACCTTC. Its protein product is CASSPGRIGYTF.

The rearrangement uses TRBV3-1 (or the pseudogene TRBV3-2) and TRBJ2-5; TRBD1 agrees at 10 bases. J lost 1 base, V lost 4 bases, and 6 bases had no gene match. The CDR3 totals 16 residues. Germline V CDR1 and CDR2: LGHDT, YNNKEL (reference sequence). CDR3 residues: CASSLGTGAPQETQYF. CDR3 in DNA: TGTGCCAGCAGCCTGGGGACAGGGGCGCCCCAAGAGACCCAGTACTTC.